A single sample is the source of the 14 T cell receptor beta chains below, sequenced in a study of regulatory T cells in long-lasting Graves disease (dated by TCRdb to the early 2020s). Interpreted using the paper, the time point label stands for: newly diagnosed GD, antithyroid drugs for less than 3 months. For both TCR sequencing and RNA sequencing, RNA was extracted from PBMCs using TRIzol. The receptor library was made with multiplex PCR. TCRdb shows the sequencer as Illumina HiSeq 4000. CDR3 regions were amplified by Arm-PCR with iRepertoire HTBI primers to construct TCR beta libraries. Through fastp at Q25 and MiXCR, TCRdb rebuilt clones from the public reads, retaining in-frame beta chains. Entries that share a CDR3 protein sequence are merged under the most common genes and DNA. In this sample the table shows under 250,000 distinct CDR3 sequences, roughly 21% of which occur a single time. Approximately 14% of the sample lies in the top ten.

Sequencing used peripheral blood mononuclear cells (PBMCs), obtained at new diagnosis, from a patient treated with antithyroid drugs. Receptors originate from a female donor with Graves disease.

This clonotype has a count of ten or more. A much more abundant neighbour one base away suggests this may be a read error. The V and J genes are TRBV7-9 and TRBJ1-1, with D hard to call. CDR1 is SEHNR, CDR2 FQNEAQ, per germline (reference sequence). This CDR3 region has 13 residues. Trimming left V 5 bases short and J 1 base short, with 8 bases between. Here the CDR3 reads CASSQTSNTEAFF. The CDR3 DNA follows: TGTGCCAGCAGCCAGACATCGAACACTGAAGCTTTCTTT. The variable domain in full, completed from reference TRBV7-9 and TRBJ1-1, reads DTGVSQNPRHKITKRGQNVTFRCDPISEHNRLYWYRQTLGQGPEFLTYFQNEAQLEKSRLLSDRFSAERPKGSFSTLEIQRTEQGDSAMYLCASSQTSNTEAFFGQGTRLTVV.

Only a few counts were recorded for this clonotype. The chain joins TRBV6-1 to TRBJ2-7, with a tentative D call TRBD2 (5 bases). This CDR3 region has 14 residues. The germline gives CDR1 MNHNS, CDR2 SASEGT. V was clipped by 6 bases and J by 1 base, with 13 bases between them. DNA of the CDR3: TGTGCCAGCAGAGATCCAGAGGGATCCTACGAGCAGTACTTC. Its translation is CASRDPEGSYEQYF.

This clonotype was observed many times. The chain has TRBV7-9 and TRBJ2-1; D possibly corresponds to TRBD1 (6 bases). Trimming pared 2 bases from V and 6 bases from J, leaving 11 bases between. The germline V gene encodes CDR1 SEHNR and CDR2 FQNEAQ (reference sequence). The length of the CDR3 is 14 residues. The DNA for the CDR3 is TGTGCCAGCAGCTTAACACAGGGTACCAATGAGCAGTTCTTC. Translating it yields CASSLTQGTNEQFF.

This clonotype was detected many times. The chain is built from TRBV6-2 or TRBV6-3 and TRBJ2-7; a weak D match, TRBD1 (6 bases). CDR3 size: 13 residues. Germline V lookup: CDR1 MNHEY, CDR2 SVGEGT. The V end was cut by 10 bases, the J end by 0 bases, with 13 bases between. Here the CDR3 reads CATRQENSYEQYF. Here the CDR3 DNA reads TGTGCCACCCGACAGGAAAACTCCTACGAGCAGTACTTC.

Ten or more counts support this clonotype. The DNA of the CDR3 is TGTGCCAGCAGTCAGGGGAAGGAACGTTCACCCCTCCACTTT. Translating gives CASSQGKERSPLHF. This chain uses TRBV2 with TRBJ1-6, with D perhaps TRBD1 (6 bases). Between the trimmed V and J ends, which lost 5 bases and 9 bases, there was a span of 14 bases. The CDR3 covers 14 residues. Germline V gene data show CDR1 as SNHLY and CDR2 as FYNNEI.

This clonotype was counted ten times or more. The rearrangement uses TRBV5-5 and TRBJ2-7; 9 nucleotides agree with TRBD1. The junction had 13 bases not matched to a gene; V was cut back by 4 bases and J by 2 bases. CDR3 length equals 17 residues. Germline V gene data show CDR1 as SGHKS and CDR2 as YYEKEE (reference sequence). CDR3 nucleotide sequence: TGTGCCAGCAGCCCGGGGGCCCCCGGGACAGGGACCTACGAGCAGTACTTC. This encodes CASSPGAPGTGTYEQYF.

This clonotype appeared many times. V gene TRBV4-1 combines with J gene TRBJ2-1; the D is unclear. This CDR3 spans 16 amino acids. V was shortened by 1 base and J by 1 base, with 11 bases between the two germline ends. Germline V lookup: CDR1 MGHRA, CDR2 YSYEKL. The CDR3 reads CASSQAGGRSYNEQFF. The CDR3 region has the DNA TGCGCCAGCAGCCAAGCGGGCGGTCGGTCCTACAATGAGCAGTTCTTC.

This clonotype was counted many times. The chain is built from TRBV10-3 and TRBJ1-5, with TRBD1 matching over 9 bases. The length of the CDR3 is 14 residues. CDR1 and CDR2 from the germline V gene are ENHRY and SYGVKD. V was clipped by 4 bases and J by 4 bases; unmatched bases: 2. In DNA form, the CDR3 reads TGTGCCATCAGTGGGACAGGGGAAAATCAGCCCCAGCATTTT. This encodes CAISGTGENQPQHF.

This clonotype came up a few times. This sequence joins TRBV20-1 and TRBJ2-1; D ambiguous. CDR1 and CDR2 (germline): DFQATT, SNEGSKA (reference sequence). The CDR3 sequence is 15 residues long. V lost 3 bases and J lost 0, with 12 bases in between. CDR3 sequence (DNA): TGCAGTGCTAGGAGCCGGGTATACTCCTACAATGAGCAGTTCTTC. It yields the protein CSARSRVYSYNEQFF.

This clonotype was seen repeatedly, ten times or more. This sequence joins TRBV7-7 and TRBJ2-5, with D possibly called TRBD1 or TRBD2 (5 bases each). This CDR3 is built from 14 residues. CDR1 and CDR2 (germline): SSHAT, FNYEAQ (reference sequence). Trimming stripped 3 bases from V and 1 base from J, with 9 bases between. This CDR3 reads CASSLVGGQETQYF. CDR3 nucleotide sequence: TGTGCCAGCAGCTTGGTTGGGGGCCAAGAGACCCAGTACTTC.

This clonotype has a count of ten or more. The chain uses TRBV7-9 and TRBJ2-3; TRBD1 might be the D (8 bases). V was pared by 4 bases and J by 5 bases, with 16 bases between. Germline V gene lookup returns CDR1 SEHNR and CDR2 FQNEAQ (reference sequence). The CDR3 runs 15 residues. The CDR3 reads CASSWPTGEGDTQYF. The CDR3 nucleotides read TGTGCCAGCAGCTGGCCGACAGGGGAGGGAGATACGCAGTATTTT.

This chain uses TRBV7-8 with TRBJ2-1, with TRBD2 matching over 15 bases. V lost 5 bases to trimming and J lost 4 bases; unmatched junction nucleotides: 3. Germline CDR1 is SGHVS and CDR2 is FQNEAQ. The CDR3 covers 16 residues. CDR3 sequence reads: CASSGTSGGPYNEQFF. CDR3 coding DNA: TGTGCCAGCAGCGGGACTAGCGGGGGGCCTTACAATGAGCAGTTCTTC.

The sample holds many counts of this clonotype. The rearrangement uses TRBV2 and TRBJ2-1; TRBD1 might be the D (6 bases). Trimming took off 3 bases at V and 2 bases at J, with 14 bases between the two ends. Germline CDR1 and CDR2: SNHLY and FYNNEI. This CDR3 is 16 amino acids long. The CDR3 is CASSDFRDTAYNEQFF. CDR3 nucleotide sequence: TGTGCCAGCAGTGATTTCCGGGACACCGCCTACAATGAGCAGTTCTTC.

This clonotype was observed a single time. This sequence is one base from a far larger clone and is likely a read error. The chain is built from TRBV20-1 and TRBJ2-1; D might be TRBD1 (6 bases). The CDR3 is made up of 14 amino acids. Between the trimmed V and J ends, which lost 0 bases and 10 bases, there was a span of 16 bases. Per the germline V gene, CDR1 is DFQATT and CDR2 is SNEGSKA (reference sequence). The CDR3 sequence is CSARDRGSSYEQFF. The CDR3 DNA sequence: TGCAGTGCTAGAGATAGGGGGAGCTCCTACGAGCAGTTCTTC.